This TCR beta chain was obtained from a study of blood T cells in healthy people across ages. Study observations and caveats: Diversity of TCR beta per million T cells declined in a roughly linear way with age.

This clonotype appeared a few times. Its specificity is unknown. Alongside a J-beta primer mix, a sample-barcoded 5' primer served in a second PCR lasting about 7 to 12 cycles. Template switching added a 12-random-nucleotide identifier to every cDNA molecule. TCRdb reprocessed the 5' RACE reads with MiXCR, giving one entry per CDR3 protein. The profile shows more than 800,000 distinct CDR3 sequences, 25% to 30% of them singletons. Germline-derived CDR1 and CDR2 are MGHRA and YSYEKL. Trimming pared 4 bases from V and 7 bases from J, leaving 7 bases between. The CDR3 is 12 amino acids. Sequencing input: blood. This chain links TRBV4-1 with TRBJ2-2, with D unresolved. The TCR sequence derives from an elderly woman in good health. CDR3 residues: CASSPVFGELFF. CDR3 sequence (DNA): TGCGCCAGCAGCCCAGTTTTCGGGGAGCTGTTTTTT.